This T cell receptor (beta chain) was sequenced during a study of blood T cell repertoires in COVID-19. The wider study: Researchers got acute and convalescent COVID-19 samples from the United States, Italy and Spain. Sample material is recorded as cDNA or gDNA derived from T cells, B-cell-depleted T cells, or PBMCs.

How the authors handled the data: For nucleated cells, counts were estimated from reference gene primer amplification. Clones were sequenced by immunoSEQ multiplex PCR, and TCRdb holds only the in-frame ones, with some missing. V, J and clone size reflect that table, while D and trimming were determined from the DNA. The table has 150,000 to 200,000 clones, approximately 87% seen once. Germline V gene sequence: CDR1 SGHTA, CDR2 FQGNSA. Trimming stripped 1 base from V and 10 bases from J, with 11 bases between. This CDR3 region has 14 residues. This clone was detected only a few times. The sequence came from a woman aged 70-85 years with acute or convalescent COVID-19. The material sequenced was peripheral blood. The J gene is TRBJ1-6, the V gene TRBV7-2; D uncertain. The CDR3: CASSLDSLFSPLHF. CDR3 bases: TGTGCCAGCAGCTTAGACAGTCTATTCTCACCCCTCCACTTT.